The next 21 T cell receptor beta chains were all read from a single sample in a study of sequential checkpoint blockade in melanoma. Sample treatment: randomized to nivolumab then ipilimumab (arm A) or the reverse (arm B). Profiled with immunoSEQ multiplex PCR; TCRdb holds only in-frame clones, not every one. The data hold 15,000 to 20,000 clones, with around 76% observed a single time. The sequences come from CD8+ T cells sorted from blood (inferred from file names), collected from a patient given nivolumab and ipilimumab in sequence. Source of these receptors: a human donor with melanoma.

The rearrangement uses TRBV28 and TRBJ2-7; 7 nucleotides line up with TRBD2. Trimming at V came to 4 bases and at J to 0 bases, leaving 6 bases not matched to a gene. The CDR3 runs 15 residues. CDR1 MDHEN and CDR2 SYDVKM come from the germline V gene. This CDR3 is CASSYLTSSSYEQYF. The CDR3 nucleotides read TGTGCCAGCAGTTACCTGACTAGCAGCTCCTACGAGCAGTACTTC.

This chain connects TRBV28 to TRBJ2-5, with D tentatively TRBD2 (6 bases). CDR1 is MDHEN and CDR2 is SYDVKM in the germline V gene. The CDR3 consists of 15 residues. Between the trimmed V and J ends, which lost 6 bases and 6 bases, there was a span of 20 bases. The CDR3 loop reads CASSPLAGWRKTQYF. Written as DNA, the CDR3 is TGTGCCAGCAGCCCCCTTGCGGGATGGCGAAAGACCCAGTACTTC.

The chain employs TRBV27 and TRBJ2-1, with a possible D match to TRBD2 (6 bases). Trimming shortened V by 3 bases and J by 1 base, and 10 bases separated the two germline ends. The CDR3 runs 15 residues. Germline assignment: CDR1 MNHEY and CDR2 SMNVEV (reference sequence). The CDR3: CASSFYGGSYNEQFF. The CDR3 DNA follows: TGTGCCAGCAGTTTTTATGGAGGGTCCTACAATGAGCAGTTCTTC.

The V and J genes are TRBV6-6 and TRBJ1-1; 8 nucleotides agree with TRBD1. The ends lost 8 bases at V and 4 bases at J; junction bases unmatched: 12. The V gene's germline CDR1 is MNHNY and CDR2 SVGAGI (reference sequence). This CDR3 spans 15 amino acids. The CDR3 nucleotides read TGTGCCAGCCTACCTCGGGCAGGGGGCGGCACTGAAGCTTTCTTT. Protein: CASLPRAGGGTEAFF.

By share of the sample, this clone is medium-sized. The chain couples TRBV6-4 to TRBJ1-1; a possible D gene is TRBD1 (6 bases). Looked up from germline, CDR1 is MRHNA and CDR2 is SNTAGT. This CDR3 region has 15 residues. V was cut by 5 bases and J by 2 bases, with 15 bases left in between. CDR3 DNA sequence: TGTGCCAGCAGTTACACTGCGGACAGAAACACTGAAGCTTTCTTT. Translating it yields CASSYTADRNTEAFF.

This clone was seen only a few times. J is TRBJ1-1 and V is TRBV14; tentative D call: TRBD1 (5 bases). The germline CDR1 and CDR2 sequences are SGHDN and FVKESK. There are 14 residues in the CDR3. The germline V and J ends were trimmed by 2 bases and 3 bases, with 10 bases remaining between them. The CDR3 sequence: CASSQPGIDTEAFF. CDR3 sequence (DNA): TGTGCCAGCAGCCAACCAGGGATCGACACTGAAGCTTTCTTT.

This clone appeared a few times. The V gene is TRBV28, the J gene TRBJ2-3; D is possibly TRBD2 (5 bases). The CDR3 length is 15 residues. CDR1 and CDR2 from the germline V gene are MDHEN and SYDVKM. Trimming stripped 5 bases from V and 2 bases from J, with 14 bases between. The CDR3 region has the DNA TGTGCCAGCAGTCGGGAACTAGAGGTCACAGATACGCAGTATTTT. Its translation is CASSRELEVTDTQYF.

V gene TRBV4-1 combines with J gene TRBJ2-3; TRBD2 matches 9 bases. The CDR3 has 17 residues. V lost 3 bases, J lost 2 bases, and 9 bases stayed unmatched. The germline CDR1 and CDR2 sequences are MGHRA and YSYEKL. The DNA of the CDR3 is TGCGCCAGCAGCCAGCCCCCCGGGACTAGCCCCACAGATACGCAGTATTTT. Its protein is CASSQPPGTSPTDTQYF.

The rearrangement joins TRBV27 to TRBJ2-5; D unresolved. Germline V lookup: CDR1 MNHEY, CDR2 SMNVEV (reference sequence). The length of the CDR3 is 14 residues. V was trimmed by 3 bases and J by 7 bases, leaving 15 bases between them. The chain's CDR3 is CASSFFQDRRTQYF. The CDR3 DNA is TGTGCCAGCAGTTTTTTTCAGGATCGGCGGACCCAGTACTTC.

The CDR3 loop is CASSSPPGAEKLFF. The CDR3, as DNA: TGTGCCAGCAGCTCGCCCCCAGGGGCCGAAAAACTGTTTTTT. The rearrangement uses TRBV7-9 and TRBJ1-4; TRBD1 is a possible D gene (6 bases). This CDR3 has 14 residues. CDR1 is SEHNR and CDR2 is FQNEAQ in the germline V gene (reference sequence). V lost 4 bases and J 8 bases, leaving 14 bases between the germline ends.

V gene TRBV28 combines with J gene TRBJ2-4; 7 nucleotides match TRBD1. This CDR3 spans 15 amino acids. The V gene end was trimmed by 5 bases and the J gene end by 8 bases; junction bases not matched to a gene: 12. Germline assignment: CDR1 MDHEN and CDR2 SYDVKM. CDR3 DNA sequence: TGTGCCAGCAGTAGTTGGGGGCAGGGGGAAGACATTCAGTACTTC. The encoded protein is CASSSWGQGEDIQYF.

The chain joins TRBV10-3 to TRBJ2-3; 8 positions match TRBD1. Germline V CDR1 and CDR2: ENHRY, SYGVKD. The J segment lost 4 bases and the V segment lost 8 bases, leaving 5 bases of the junction unmatched. This CDR3 has 13 amino acids. The CDR3 here is CAIGQGMADTQYF. In nucleotides, the CDR3 is TGTGCCATCGGACAGGGAATGGCAGATACGCAGTATTTT.

The chain is built from TRBV25-1 and TRBJ2-5; possibly TRBD1 for D (6 bases). CDR1 and CDR2 from the germline V gene are MGHDK and SYGVNS. This CDR3 is 14 amino acids long. With 7 bases removed from V and 0 bases from J, the gap between germline ends came to 12 bases. The CDR3 DNA reads as TGTGCCAGCAACTACAGGGAGAACCAAGAGACCCAGTACTTC. Translated, it gives CASNYRENQETQYF.

This clone was seen just once. V is TRBV7-2 and J is TRBJ2-7, with 8 bases lining up with TRBD1. The V gene's germline CDR1 is SGHTA and CDR2 FQGNSA. The CDR3 extends over 13 amino acids. Trimming removed 5 bases from V and 4 bases from J; junction bases left unmatched: 4. The CDR3 bases are TGTGCCAGCAGCCCAAGACAGGGGTACGAGCAGTACTTC. Residues: CASSPRQGYEQYF. The complete variable domain, with remaining parts taken from reference TRBV7-2 and TRBJ2-7, reads GAGVSQSPSNKVTEKGKDVELRCDPISGHTALYWYRQSLGQGLEFLIYFQGNSAPDKSGLPSDRFSAERTGGSVSTLTIQRTQQEDSAVYLCASSPRQGYEQYFGPGTRLTVT.

V gene TRBV28 combines with J gene TRBJ2-1, with a weak D call TRBD2 (5 bases). V gave up 8 bases and J gave up 0 bases, with 11 bases separating them. This CDR3 has 14 residues. Germline V CDR1 and CDR2: MDHEN, SYDVKM. Here the CDR3 DNA reads TGTGCCAGCTGCGGGTTGAGCTCCTACAATGAGCAGTTCTTC. Protein: CASCGLSSYNEQFF.

This chain connects TRBV14 to TRBJ2-7; D is unclear. V lost 1 base and J lost 3, with 4 bases in between. This CDR3 region has 12 residues. Germline CDR1 and CDR2: SGHDN and FVKESK. CDR3 amino acids: CASSQVDYEQYF. The DNA for the CDR3 is TGTGCCAGCAGCCAAGTAGACTACGAGCAGTACTTC. The whole variable domain, remainder taken from reference TRBV14 and TRBJ2-7, is EAGVTQFPSHSVIEKGQTVTLRCDPISGHDNLYWYRRVMGKEIKFLLHFVKESKQDESGMPNNRFLAERTGGTYSTLKVQPAELEDSGVYFCASSQVDYEQYFGPGTRLTVT.

The chain links TRBV6-6 to TRBJ2-7; possibly TRBD1 for D (6 bases). The CDR3 sequence is 12 residues long. V lost 6 bases to trimming and J lost 4 bases, with 10 bases between them. Germline loops: CDR1 MNHNY, CDR2 SVGAGI (reference sequence). For the CDR3, the DNA is TGTGCCAGCAGACTACAGGGTTACGAGCAGTACTTC. Protein: CASRLQGYEQYF.

In nucleotides, the CDR3 is TGCAGCGAGAAAGGCGGAGCCTCTTACAATGAGCAGTTCTTC. Encoded protein: CSEKGGASYNEQFF. This chain joins TRBV29-1 and TRBJ2-1; D remains unclear. CDR1 is SQVTM and CDR2 is ANQGSEA in the germline V gene. The length of the CDR3 is 14 residues. V was shortened by 7 bases and J by 4 bases, with 17 bases between the two germline ends.

As DNA, the CDR3 is TGTGCCAGCAGTCAGGGACAGTGGCCCTACGAGCAGTACTTC. Residues: CASSQGQWPYEQYF. The genes are TRBV6-5 and TRBJ2-7, with 7 positions matching TRBD1. The CDR3 loop spans 14 amino acids. Germline V gene data show CDR1 as MNHEY and CDR2 as SVGAGI. Losses at the gene ends were 5 bases for V and 2 bases for J; bases not matched to a gene: 6.

This clone was found once. The chain has TRBV4-1 and TRBJ2-2; D gene ambiguous. Trimming took 6 bases from V and 0 from J, leaving 11 bases between them. The CDR3 extends over 15 amino acids. The germline gives CDR1 MGHRA, CDR2 YSYEKL. The CDR3 nucleotides read TGCGCCAGCAGTCGAGTGTTAACGAACACCGGGGAGCTGTTTTTT. This codes for CASSRVLTNTGELFF.

The chain has TRBV5-1 and TRBJ2-5; 10 bases map to TRBD1. The CDR3 extends over 16 amino acids. Germline V CDR1 and CDR2: SGHRS, YFSETQ. The V segment lost 7 bases and the J segment 5 bases; nucleotides outside the gene matches: 14. The CDR3 DNA reads TGCGCCAGCTACGCGCGGGGGACAGGGGACAGGGAGACCCAGTACTTC. It yields the protein CASYARGTGDRETQYF.